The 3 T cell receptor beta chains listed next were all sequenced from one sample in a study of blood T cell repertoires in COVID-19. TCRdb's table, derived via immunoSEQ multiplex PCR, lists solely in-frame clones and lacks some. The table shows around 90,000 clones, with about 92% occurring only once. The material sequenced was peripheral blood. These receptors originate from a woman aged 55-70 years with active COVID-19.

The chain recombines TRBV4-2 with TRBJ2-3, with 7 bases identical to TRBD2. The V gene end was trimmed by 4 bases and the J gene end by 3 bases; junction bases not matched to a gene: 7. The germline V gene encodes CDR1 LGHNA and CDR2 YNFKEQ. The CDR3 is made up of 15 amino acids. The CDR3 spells CASSPTSRGTDTQYF. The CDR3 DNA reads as TGTGCCAGCAGCCCGACTAGCCGAGGAACAGATACGCAGTATTTT.

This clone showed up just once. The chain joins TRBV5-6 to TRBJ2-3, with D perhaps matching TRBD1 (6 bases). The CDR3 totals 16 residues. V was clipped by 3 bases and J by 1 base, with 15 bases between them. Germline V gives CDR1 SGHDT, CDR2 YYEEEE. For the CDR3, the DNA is TGTGCCAGCAGCTCTAGACAGGTTGGGGGCACAGATACGCAGTATTTT. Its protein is CASSSRQVGGTDTQYF.

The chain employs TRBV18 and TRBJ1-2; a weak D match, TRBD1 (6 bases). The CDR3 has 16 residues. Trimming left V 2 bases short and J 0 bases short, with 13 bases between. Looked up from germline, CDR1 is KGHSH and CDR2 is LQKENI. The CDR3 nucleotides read TGTGCCAGCTCACCATACGGGGGGCCCACTAACTATGGCTACACCTTC. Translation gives CASSPYGGPTNYGYTF. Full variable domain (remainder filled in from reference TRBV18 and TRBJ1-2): NAGVMQNPRHLVRRRGQEARLRCSPMKGHSHVYWYRQLPEEGLKFMVYLQKENIIDESGMPKERFSAEFPKEGPSILRIQQVVRGDSAAYFCASSPYGGPTNYGYTFGSGTRLTVV.